The table lists the clone carrying this T cell receptor beta chain with many counts. These data belong to a study of blood T cells in healthy people across ages. V was shortened by 3 bases and J by 5 bases, with 7 bases between the two germline ends. Germline CDR1 MNHEY, CDR2 SVGEGT. CDR3 size: 12 residues. A second PCR of roughly 7 to 11 cycles used a sample-barcoded 5' primer and a J-beta primer mix. A template-switch adaptor with 12 random nucleotides tagged each cDNA molecule. One entry per CDR3 protein, called by TCRdb with MiXCR from the 5' RACE reads. The sample yields around 1,700,000 distinct CDR3 sequences, under 30% seen once. Approximately 10 milliliters of peripheral blood were drawn from each donor into EDTA-treated tubes.

Material: blood. The rearrangement joins TRBV6-2 or TRBV6-3 to TRBJ2-5; the D is unclear. The sequence was obtained from a woman in her twenties or thirties in good health. CDR3 nucleotide sequence: TGTGCCAGCAGTTATTCGTGGGAGACCCAGTACTTC. Translated: CASSYSWETQYF.